The sequence of this TCR beta chain was determined in a study of T-cell reconstitution after alpha-beta-depleted transplantation in children. Study-wide results and caveats: T-cell numbers and diversity, one year after transplant, stemmed largely from T cells that were newly produced.

Researchers prepared the TCRbeta library using unique molecular identifiers, the study reports. MiXCR, run by TCRdb on the PCR reads, gives a single entry per CDR3 protein. This table holds 900,000 or so distinct CDR3 sequences, around 15% found once. The V gene end was trimmed by 3 bases and the J gene end by 2 bases; junction bases not matched to a gene: 5. Germline CDR1 SQVTM, CDR2 ANQGSEA. The CDR3 totals 15 residues. In its sample, this clonotype was seen a few times. Its antigen is still unknown. This chain connects TRBV29-1 to TRBJ2-5; 11 bases fit TRBD2. The material sequenced was PBMCs, mostly from graft donor cells, taken 360 days after TCRalphabeta/CD19-depleted stem cell transplant. The sequence was collected from a male patient younger than 18 who had a stem cell transplant for acute lymphoblastic leukemia, so the T cells may come from the graft donor. The CDR3 sequence: CSVDGTSGRQETQYF. The CDR3 DNA sequence: TGCAGCGTTGACGGGACTAGCGGCCGACAAGAGACCCAGTACTTC.